The rows below give T cell receptor beta chains drawn from one sample of a study of CD8 T cells in ankylosing spondylitis. TCRdb itself ran the 5' RACE reads through MiXCR, one entry per CDR3 protein. The sample lists over 600,000 distinct CDR3 sequences; around 20% were seen once. The sample consisted of blood, either unsorted or a sorted T cell fraction (not recorded which). These receptors originate from a male donor with ankylosing spondylitis. Each CDR3 is given with its conserved first and last residue. D genes are given only for firm matches. Size values are once, few and many counts, or a class for expanded clones, and some rows have none.

CDR3nt: TGCGCCAGCAGTTGGGAGTACGAGCAGTACTTC; CDR3aa: CASSWEYEQYF; v_gene: TRBV10-2; j_gene: TRBJ2-7; d_gene: .; abundance: few
CDR3nt: TGTGCCAGCAGCGTAGGAGGAGGGACGAACACCGGGGAGCTGTTTTTT; CDR3aa: CASSVGGGTNTGELFF; v_gene: TRBV9; j_gene: TRBJ2-2; d_gene: .; abundance: .
CDR3nt: TGTGCCAGCAGCTTAGGAGCTAGCGGGAACTCCTACGAGCAGTACTTC; CDR3aa: CASSLGASGNSYEQYF; v_gene: TRBV7-8; j_gene: TRBJ2-7; d_gene: TRBD2; abundance: .
CDR3nt: TGCAGTGCTAGACGGACAGTTGTCGAACCGATGAACACTGAAGCTTTCTTT; CDR3aa: CSARRTVVEPMNTEAFF; v_gene: TRBV20-1; j_gene: TRBJ1-1; d_gene: .; abundance: few
CDR3nt: TGTGCCAGCAGGATCGGGGCACACACAGATACGCAGTATTTT; CDR3aa: CASRIGAHTDTQYF; v_gene: TRBV7-9; j_gene: TRBJ2-3; d_gene: .; abundance: .
CDR3nt: TGCGCCAGCAGCCAGGTCACAGGGCCCACCGGGGAGCTGTTTTTT; CDR3aa: CASSQVTGPTGELFF; v_gene: TRBV4-1; j_gene: TRBJ2-2; d_gene: .; abundance: .
CDR3nt: TGCAGCGTTGATTTTGGACAGGGAAGGGGTGAGCAGTTCTTC; CDR3aa: CSVDFGQGRGEQFF; v_gene: TRBV29-1; j_gene: TRBJ2-1; d_gene: TRBD1; abundance: few
CDR3nt: TGTGCCAGCAGCTATAGGACAGGGACAGTTTCACCCCTCCACTTT; CDR3aa: CASSYRTGTVSPLHF; v_gene: TRBV9; j_gene: TRBJ1-6; d_gene: TRBD1; abundance: .
CDR3nt: TGTGCCAGCAGTCACCAAACTAGCGGGGCCACAGATACGCAGTATTTT; CDR3aa: CASSHQTSGATDTQYF; v_gene: TRBV27; j_gene: TRBJ2-3; d_gene: TRBD2; abundance: few
CDR3nt: TGTGCCAGCAGCAAAGAGGGACTACCTGATAATGAGCAGTTCTTC; CDR3aa: CASSKEGLPDNEQFF; v_gene: TRBV21-1; j_gene: TRBJ2-1; d_gene: .; abundance: .
CDR3nt: TGTGCCAGCAGGATAGGGGCCTCTGGGGCCAACGTCCTGACTTTC; CDR3aa: CASRIGASGANVLTF; v_gene: TRBV12-3/TRBV12-4; j_gene: TRBJ2-6; d_gene: .; abundance: .
CDR3nt: TGTGCCAGCAGGGCGAGCAGACAGGGGCTAAACACCATATATTTT; CDR3aa: CASRASRQGLNTIYF; v_gene: TRBV2; j_gene: TRBJ1-3; d_gene: TRBD1; abundance: .
CDR3nt: TGTGCCAGCAGTCGGAAACGGGACAGGGGAATTTACGAGCAGTACTTC; CDR3aa: CASSRKRDRGIYEQYF; v_gene: TRBV2; j_gene: TRBJ2-7; d_gene: TRBD1; abundance: few
CDR3nt: TGTGCCAGCAGTTTACCAGGACAGATTTCGAACACCGGGGAGCTGTTTTTT; CDR3aa: CASSLPGQISNTGELFF; v_gene: TRBV28; j_gene: TRBJ2-2; d_gene: .; abundance: .
CDR3nt: TGTGCCAGCAGCTTAGGCCACAGATCGACCACCGGGGAGCTGTTTTTT; CDR3aa: CASSLGHRSTTGELFF; v_gene: TRBV13; j_gene: TRBJ2-2; d_gene: .; abundance: many
CDR3nt: TGTGCCAGCAGCTTAGGGTTAGGGCGTAACTATGGCTACACCTTC; CDR3aa: CASSLGLGRNYGYTF; v_gene: TRBV7-2; j_gene: TRBJ1-2; d_gene: .; abundance: .